What follows is one T cell receptor beta chain and its context. This entry is derived from a study of PD-1 blockade in mismatch repair-deficient tumors. Study as a whole: Enrolled about 2013-2016, patients had progressing, pretreated mismatch repair-deficient cancers of 11 to 13 types.

CDR1 and CDR2 (germline): SGHVS, FNYEAQ. The CDR3 has 15 amino acids. V was clipped by 5 bases and J by 4 bases; unmatched bases: 4. Some clones are missing from TCRdb's copy, which holds only in-frame ones; the method was immunoSEQ multiplex PCR. Of about 100,000 clones in the sample, over 65% are singletons; the top ten hold approximately 6.8%. The material was peripheral blood, obtained about eight months after starting pembrolizumab. The chain recombines TRBV7-6 with TRBJ2-2; 10 bases line up with TRBD1. The sequence derives from an adult with mismatch repair-deficient cancer. Written as DNA, the CDR3 is TGTGCCAGCAGCCCCGGGACAGGGGTCACCGGGGAGCTGTTTTTT. It codes for CASSPGTGVTGELFF.